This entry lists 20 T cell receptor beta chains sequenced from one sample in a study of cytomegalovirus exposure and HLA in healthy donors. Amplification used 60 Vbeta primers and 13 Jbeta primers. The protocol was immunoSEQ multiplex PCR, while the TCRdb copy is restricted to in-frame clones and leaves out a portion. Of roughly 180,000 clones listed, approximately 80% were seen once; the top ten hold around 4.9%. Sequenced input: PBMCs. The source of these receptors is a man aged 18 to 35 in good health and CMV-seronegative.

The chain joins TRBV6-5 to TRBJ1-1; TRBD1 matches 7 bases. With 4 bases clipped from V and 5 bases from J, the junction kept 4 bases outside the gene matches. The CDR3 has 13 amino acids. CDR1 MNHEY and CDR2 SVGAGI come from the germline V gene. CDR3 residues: CASSWTRGTEAFF. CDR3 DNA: TGTGCCAGCAGTTGGACCAGGGGGACTGAAGCTTTCTTT.

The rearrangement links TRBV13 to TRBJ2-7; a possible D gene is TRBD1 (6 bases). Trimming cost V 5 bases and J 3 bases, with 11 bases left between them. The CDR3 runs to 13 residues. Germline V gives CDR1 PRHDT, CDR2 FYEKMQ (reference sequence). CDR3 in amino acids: CASSPPQGYEQYF. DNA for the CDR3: TGTGCCAGCAGCCCCCCACAGGGCTACGAGCAGTACTTC. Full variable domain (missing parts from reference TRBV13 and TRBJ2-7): AAGVIQSPRHLIKEKRETATLKCYPIPRHDTVYWYQQGPGQDPQFLISFYEKMQSDKGSIPDRFSAQQFSDYHSELNMSSLELGDSALYFCASSPPQGYEQYFGPGTRLTVT.

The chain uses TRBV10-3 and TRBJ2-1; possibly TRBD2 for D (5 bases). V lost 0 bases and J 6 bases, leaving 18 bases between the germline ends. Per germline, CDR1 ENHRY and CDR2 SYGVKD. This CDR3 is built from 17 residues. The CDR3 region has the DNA TGTGCCATCAGTGAGTCGAGGGTGGTCAGGACTTCCAATGAGCAGTTCTTC. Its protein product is CAISESRVVRTSNEQFF.

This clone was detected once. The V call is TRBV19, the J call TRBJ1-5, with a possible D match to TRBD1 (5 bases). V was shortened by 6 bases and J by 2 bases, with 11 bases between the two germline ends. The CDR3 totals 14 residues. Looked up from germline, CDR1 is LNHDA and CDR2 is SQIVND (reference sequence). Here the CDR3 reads CASRFQGGNQPQHF. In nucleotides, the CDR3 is TGTGCCAGTAGGTTTCAAGGGGGCAATCAGCCCCAGCATTTT.

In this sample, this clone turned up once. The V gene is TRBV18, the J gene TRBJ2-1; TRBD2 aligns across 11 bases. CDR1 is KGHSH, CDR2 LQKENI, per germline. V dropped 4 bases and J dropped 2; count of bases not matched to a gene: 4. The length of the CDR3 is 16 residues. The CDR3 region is CASSLKLAGAYNEQFF. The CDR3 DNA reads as TGTGCCAGCTCACTTAAACTAGCGGGAGCCTACAATGAGCAGTTCTTC.

This CDR3 is CASSSQPGQPYEQYF. The CDR3 DNA reads TGTGCCAGCAGTTCACAGCCCGGACAGCCCTACGAGCAGTACTTC. This rearrangement joins TRBV6-5 to TRBJ2-7; tentative D call: TRBD1 (6 bases). The CDR3 extends over 15 amino acids. Germline lookup yields CDR1 MNHEY and CDR2 SVGAGI. Trimming shortened V by 4 bases and J by 2 bases, and 15 bases separated the two germline ends.

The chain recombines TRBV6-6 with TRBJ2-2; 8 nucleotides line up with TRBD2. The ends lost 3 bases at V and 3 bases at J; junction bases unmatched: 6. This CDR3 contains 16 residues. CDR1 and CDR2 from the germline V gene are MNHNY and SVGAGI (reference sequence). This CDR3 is CASSYSSSGYTGELFF. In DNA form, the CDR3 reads TGTGCCAGCAGTTATTCATCTAGCGGGTACACCGGGGAGCTGTTTTTT.

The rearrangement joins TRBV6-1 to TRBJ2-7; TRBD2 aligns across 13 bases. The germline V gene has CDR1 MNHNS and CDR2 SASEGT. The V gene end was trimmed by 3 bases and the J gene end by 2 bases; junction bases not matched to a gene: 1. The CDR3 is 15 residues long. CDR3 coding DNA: TGTGCCAGCAGTGACGGACTAGCGGGAGCCTACGAGCAGTACTTC. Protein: CASSDGLAGAYEQYF.

The CDR3 loop reads CASSEARYNEQFF. CDR3 nucleotides: TGTGCCAGCAGTGAAGCTCGTTACAATGAGCAGTTCTTC. The V gene is TRBV6-1, the J gene TRBJ2-1; D unresolved. Germline V CDR1 and CDR2: MNHNS, SASEGT. Trimming left V 0 bases short and J 4 bases short, with 4 bases between. The CDR3 covers 13 residues.

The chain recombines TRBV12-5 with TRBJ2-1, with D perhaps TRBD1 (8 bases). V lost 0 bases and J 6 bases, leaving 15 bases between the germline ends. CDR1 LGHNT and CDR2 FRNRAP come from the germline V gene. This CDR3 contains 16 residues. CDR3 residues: CASGLVQGGGVNEQFF. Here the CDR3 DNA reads TGTGCTAGTGGTTTGGTACAGGGGGGAGGGGTCAATGAGCAGTTCTTC.

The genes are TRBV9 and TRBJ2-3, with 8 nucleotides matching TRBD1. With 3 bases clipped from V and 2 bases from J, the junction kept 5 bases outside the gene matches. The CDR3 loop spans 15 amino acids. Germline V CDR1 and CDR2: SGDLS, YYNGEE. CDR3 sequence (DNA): TGTGCCAGCAGCGCCCGACAGGGGACCACAGATACGCAGTATTTT. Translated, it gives CASSARQGTTDTQYF.

The CDR3 DNA reads TGTGCCAGCAGCATCCCCGGGACTAGCGGGATCGATGAGCAGTTCTTC. It encodes CASSIPGTSGIDEQFF. The rearrangement joins TRBV7-9 to TRBJ2-1; 13 bases match TRBD2. From germline, CDR1 is SEHNR and CDR2 FQNEAQ (reference sequence). After removal of 5 bases from V and 8 bases from J, the junction contained 9 bases not matched to a gene. This CDR3 has 16 residues.

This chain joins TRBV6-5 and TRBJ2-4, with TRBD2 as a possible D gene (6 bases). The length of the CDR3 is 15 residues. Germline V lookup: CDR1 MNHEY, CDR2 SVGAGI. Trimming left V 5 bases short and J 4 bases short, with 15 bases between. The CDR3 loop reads CASSPGGGLKNIQYF. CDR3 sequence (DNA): TGTGCCAGCAGTCCCGGAGGAGGGTTGAAAAACATTCAGTACTTC.

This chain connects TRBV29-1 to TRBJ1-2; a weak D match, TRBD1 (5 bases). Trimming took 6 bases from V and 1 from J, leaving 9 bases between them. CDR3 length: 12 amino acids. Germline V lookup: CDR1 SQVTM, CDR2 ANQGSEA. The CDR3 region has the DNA TGCAGCGTGGAGACAGTTAACTATGGCTACACCTTC. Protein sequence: CSVETVNYGYTF.

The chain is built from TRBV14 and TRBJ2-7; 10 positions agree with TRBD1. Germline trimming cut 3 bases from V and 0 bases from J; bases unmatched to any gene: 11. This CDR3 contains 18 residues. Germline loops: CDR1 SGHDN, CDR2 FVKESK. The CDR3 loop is CASSHTWGGQGPSYEQYF. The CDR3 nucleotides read TGTGCCAGCAGCCATACCTGGGGGGGACAGGGGCCCTCCTACGAGCAGTACTTC.

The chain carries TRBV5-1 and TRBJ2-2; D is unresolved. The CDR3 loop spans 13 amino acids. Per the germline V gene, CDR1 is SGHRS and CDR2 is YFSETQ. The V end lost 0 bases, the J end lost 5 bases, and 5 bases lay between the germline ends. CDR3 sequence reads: CASSLVRTGELFF. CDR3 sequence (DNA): TGCGCCAGCAGCTTGGTCAGGACCGGGGAGCTGTTTTTT.

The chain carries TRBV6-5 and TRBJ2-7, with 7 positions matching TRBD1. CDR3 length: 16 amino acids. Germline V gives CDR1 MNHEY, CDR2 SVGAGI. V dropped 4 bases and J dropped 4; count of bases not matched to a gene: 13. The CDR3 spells CASSLSTTGQKYEQYF. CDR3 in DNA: TGTGCCAGCAGTTTATCAACGACGGGACAGAAATACGAGCAGTACTTC.

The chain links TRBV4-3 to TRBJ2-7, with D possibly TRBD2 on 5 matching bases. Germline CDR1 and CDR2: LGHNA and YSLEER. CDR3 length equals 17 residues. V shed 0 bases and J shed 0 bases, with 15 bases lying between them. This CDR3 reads CASSQDSAGLSSYEQYF. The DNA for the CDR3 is TGCGCCAGCAGCCAAGATTCGGCCGGACTGAGCTCCTACGAGCAGTACTTC.

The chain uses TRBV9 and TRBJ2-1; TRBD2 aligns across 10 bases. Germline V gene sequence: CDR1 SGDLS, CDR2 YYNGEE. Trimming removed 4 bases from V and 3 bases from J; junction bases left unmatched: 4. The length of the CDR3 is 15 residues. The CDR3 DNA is TGTGCCAGCAGCCATGGACTAGCGGACTACAATGAGCAGTTCTTC. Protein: CASSHGLADYNEQFF.

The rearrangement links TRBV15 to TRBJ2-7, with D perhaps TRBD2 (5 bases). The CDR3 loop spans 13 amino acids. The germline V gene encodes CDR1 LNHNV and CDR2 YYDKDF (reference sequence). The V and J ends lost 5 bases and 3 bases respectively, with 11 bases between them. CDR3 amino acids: CATSGGGSYEQYF. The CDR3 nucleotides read TGTGCCACCAGCGGAGGTGGGAGCTACGAGCAGTACTTC.